These 31 T cell receptor beta chains were all obtained from the same sample, sequenced in a study of prognosis after radiotherapy for stage I lung cancer. CDR3 of TCR beta was amplified from genomic DNA via a two-round multiplex PCR. Primers were specific to each TRBV and TRBJ gene in first-round PCR. TCRdb fed the multiplex PCR reads into MiXCR, producing one record per CDR3 protein. The table shows about 27,000 distinct CDR3 sequences, with around 46% occurring only once. This sample comprised PBMCs, obtained before or after stereotactic body radiation therapy (not recorded which). All receptors derive from a donor of 50 years or more with non-small cell lung cancer.

Only one count was recorded for this clonotype. This chain uses TRBV7-3 with TRBJ1-2, with 11 bases identical to TRBD1. From germline, CDR1 is SGHTA and CDR2 FQGTGA. This CDR3 region has 14 residues. V gave up 5 bases and J gave up 7 bases; unmatched junction bases: 6. CDR3 nucleotide sequence: TGTGCCAGCAGCCCTGGACAGGGGGCCGTTGGCTACACCTTC. Encoded protein: CASSPGQGAVGYTF.

A word on this clonotype: Likely a read error: the CDR3 ends without its conserved phenylalanine or tryptophan. The CDR3 DNA is TGTGCCAGCAGTTACCGGGGGGTCGCCGGGGAGCTGTTTTCT. Protein: CASSYRGVAGELFS. The chain couples TRBV6-2 or TRBV6-3 to TRBJ2-2, with 7 bases aligning to TRBD2. V lost 2 bases to trimming and J lost 6 bases; unmatched junction nucleotides: 3. The CDR3 totals 14 residues. Germline CDR1 and CDR2: MNHEY and SVGEGT.

With regard to this clonotype: A far larger clone is only one base removed, so a read error is likely. This chain uses TRBV6-5 with TRBJ1-5; perhaps TRBD1 as D (6 bases). CDR1 MNHEY and CDR2 SVGAGI come from the germline V gene. The CDR3 runs 15 residues. The CDR3 nucleotides read TGTGCCAGCTTATGGACAGCCGATAGCAATCATCCCCAGCATTTT. Amino acid sequence: CASLWTADSNHPQHF.

On this clonotype itself: An end of the junction differs from the germline gene, which may be a read error. V and J are TRBV7-7 and TRBJ2-7, with 9 bases aligning to TRBD1. The germline CDR1 and CDR2 sequences are SSHAT and FNYEAQ (reference sequence). The length of the CDR3 is 14 residues. Here the CDR3 reads CASSAGTGLDEQYF. In nucleotides, the CDR3 is TGTGCTAGCAGCGCCGGGACAGGGTTGGACGAGCAGTACTTC. Using reference TRBV7-7 and TRBJ2-7 for the parts outside the CDR3, the full variable domain is GAGVSQSPRYKVTKRGQDVTLRCDPISSHATLYWYQQALGQGPEFLTYFNYEAQPDKSGLPSDRFSAERPEGSISTLTIQRTEQRDSAMYRCASSAGTGLDEQYFGPGTRLTVT.

This clonotype is medium-sized (0.01 to 0.1%). This rearrangement joins TRBV6-1 to TRBJ1-3, with D perhaps matching TRBD1 (5 bases). The CDR3 is made up of 16 amino acids. Germline V gene data show CDR1 as MNHNS and CDR2 as SASEGT. Trimming took 1 base from V and 3 from J, leaving 13 bases between them. The CDR3 sequence: CASSEDQGVRGNTIYF. CDR3 nucleotide sequence: TGTGCCAGCAGTGAAGACCAGGGTGTACGTGGAAACACCATATATTTT.

In its sample, this clonotype was seen a few times. One base away lies a much larger clone, so this may be a sequencing read error. The chain joins TRBV10-3 to TRBJ2-5, with 8 positions matching TRBD2. Germline assignment: CDR1 ENHRY and CDR2 SYGVKD. J was trimmed by 1 base and V by 7 bases; bases with no gene match: 11. The length of the CDR3 is 16 residues. CDR3 sequence (DNA): TGTGCCATCATTCGAACTAGCGGAGCCCCCCAAGAGACCCAGTACTTC. As protein: CAIIRTSGAPQETQYF.

This clonotype was seen at least ten times. V is TRBV29-1 and J is TRBJ2-7; possibly TRBD1 or TRBD2 for D (5 bases each). This CDR3 has 14 amino acids. Per germline, CDR1 SQVTM and CDR2 ANQGSEA. The V and J ends lost 5 bases and 1 base respectively, with 15 bases between them. DNA of the CDR3: TGCAGCGTTATGCACGGGGCTGGGTCCTACGAGCAGTACTTC. Protein sequence: CSVMHGAGSYEQYF.

This clonotype was picked up many times. The chain carries TRBV20-1 and TRBJ2-5, with TRBD1 as a possible D gene (6 bases). V was shortened by 1 base and J by 1 base, with 19 bases between the two germline ends. The CDR3 totals 17 residues. CDR1 is DFQATT and CDR2 is SNEGSKA in the germline V gene (reference sequence). In DNA, the CDR3 is TGCAGTGCTAGAGTTCGAGGGACACAGGCTGCCCAAGAGACCCAGTACTTC. Residues: CSARVRGTQAAQETQYF.

The chain employs TRBV10-2 and TRBJ2-7; 8 bases map to TRBD2. Germline V gene sequence: CDR1 WSHSY, CDR2 SAAADI. V lost 7 bases and J lost 3; bases outside the gene matches: 11. This CDR3 comprises 15 residues. In DNA form, the CDR3 reads TGCGCCAGCACCACTACCGGGACTAGTCGCTACGAGCAGTACTTC. It encodes CASTTTGTSRYEQYF.

This clonotype showed up many times. This sequence joins TRBV5-4 and TRBJ2-5; 7 nucleotides align to TRBD1. Germline assignment: CDR1 SGHNT and CDR2 YYREEE (reference sequence). The length of the CDR3 is 16 residues. V gave up 2 bases and J gave up 2 bases; unmatched junction bases: 9. The CDR3 bases are TGTGCCAGCAGCTTCCGGAGAGGGGGCGGGCAAGAGACCCAGTACTTC. Its protein product is CASSFRRGGGQETQYF.

This clonotype was picked up many times. The V call is TRBV6-2 or TRBV6-3, the J call TRBJ1-1; D perhaps matches TRBD1 (5 bases). Germline V lookup: CDR1 MNHEY, CDR2 SVGEGT. Trimming pared 2 bases from V and 0 bases from J, leaving 10 bases between. The CDR3 sequence is 15 residues long. CDR3: CASSYPRGLNTEAFF. The CDR3 DNA reads as TGTGCCAGCAGTTACCCGCGGGGGTTGAACACTGAAGCTTTCTTT.

The chain couples TRBV20-1 to TRBJ2-1; the D gene is possibly TRBD2 (5 bases). V lost 3 bases and J lost 6, with 15 bases in between. In germline, CDR1 is DFQATT, CDR2 SNEGSKA (reference sequence). This CDR3 comprises 14 residues. The CDR3 sequence: CSASSPSKVNEQFF. The CDR3 DNA reads TGCAGTGCTAGCTCCCCTAGCAAGGTCAATGAGCAGTTCTTC.

This clonotype came up many times. The V and J genes are TRBV24-1 and TRBJ2-2; 9 bases map to TRBD1. Per the germline V gene, CDR1 is KGHDR and CDR2 is SFDVKD. V lost 0 bases and J lost 2; bases outside the gene matches: 9. The CDR3 extends over 19 amino acids. The CDR3 is CATSDLKQGARLNTGELFF. As DNA, the CDR3 is TGTGCCACCAGTGATTTGAAACAGGGGGCCCGACTCAACACCGGGGAGCTGTTTTTT.

This clonotype was picked up many times. This rearrangement joins TRBV11-2 to TRBJ2-3, with D possibly being TRBD2 (6 bases). This CDR3 has 16 amino acids. Looked up from germline, CDR1 is SGHAT and CDR2 is FQNNGV. V lost 5 bases and J lost 0, with 15 bases in between. The CDR3 spells CASSRIAEGSTDTQYF. In nucleotides, the CDR3 is TGTGCCAGCAGCCGTATAGCGGAAGGTAGCACAGATACGCAGTATTTT.

The chain uses TRBV7-9 and TRBJ1-2, with D tentatively TRBD1 (6 bases). CDR3 size: 14 residues. Germline loops: CDR1 SEHNR, CDR2 FQNEAQ (reference sequence). V dropped 3 bases and J dropped 9 bases, with 17 bases sitting between them. CDR3 bases: TGTGCCAGCAGCTTGGTAAGGACAGAGTACTGCTACACCTTC. Translating it yields CASSLVRTEYCYTF. Full variable domain (remainder filled in from reference TRBV7-9 and TRBJ1-2): DTGVSQNPRHKITKRGQNVTFRCDPISEHNRLYWYRQTLGQGPEFLTYFQNEAQLEKSRLLSDRFSAERPKGSFSTLEIQRTEQGDSAMYLCASSLVRTEYCYTFGSGTRLTVV.

This clonotype was seen ten or more times. The chain couples TRBV7-8 to TRBJ1-2; 7 nucleotides line up with TRBD1. V lost 5 bases to trimming and J lost 7 bases; unmatched junction nucleotides: 13. The CDR3 length is 15 residues. Germline CDR1 SGHVS, CDR2 FQNEAQ. CDR3 bases: TGTGCCAGCAGCGCACGGACAGGACCTCAAGGTGGCTACACCTTC. Translating it yields CASSARTGPQGGYTF.

This clonotype appeared many times. This chain joins TRBV5-1 and TRBJ1-6; weak D call: TRBD1 (5 bases). Germline V lookup: CDR1 SGHRS, CDR2 YFSETQ. This CDR3 is built from 15 residues. The V end was cut by 7 bases, the J end by 3 bases, with 14 bases between. CDR3 sequence (DNA): TGCGCCAGCCGACCCGGGGCCAACTATAATTCACCCCTCCACTTT. Residues: CASRPGANYNSPLHF.

This clonotype was counted ten times or more. This rearrangement joins TRBV5-1 to TRBJ2-3, with D maybe TRBD1 (6 bases). Deletions cut 1 base from V and 5 bases from J, with 14 bases between. There are 15 residues in the CDR3. Germline CDR1 reads SGHRS; CDR2 reads YFSETQ. DNA of the CDR3: TGCGCCAGCAGCTTGACAGGGAACTTATTAGATACGCAGTATTTT. Its protein product is CASSLTGNLLDTQYF.

This clonotype was detected many times. V is TRBV5-1 and J is TRBJ2-5, with 11 bases identical to TRBD1. The V segment lost 4 bases and the J segment 5 bases; nucleotides outside the gene matches: 13. This CDR3 has 17 amino acids. Germline V gene data show CDR1 as SGHRS and CDR2 as YFSETQ. The CDR3 here is CASSTYWTGGFLETQYF. Written as DNA, the CDR3 is TGCGCCAGCAGCACATACTGGACAGGGGGCTTTCTGGAGACCCAGTACTTC.

This clonotype was recorded many times. This chain links TRBV12-3 or TRBV12-4 with TRBJ1-5; no clear D. This CDR3 is 14 amino acids long. V was clipped by 7 bases and J by 4 bases, with 14 bases between them. As DNA, the CDR3 is TGTGCCAGCAACCTGGGCGGATGGAATCAGCCCCAGCATTTT. As protein: CASNLGGWNQPQHF.

This clonotype was counted at least ten times. The chain combines TRBV2 with TRBJ1-3; D may be TRBD1 (6 bases). Trimming stripped 8 bases from V and 2 bases from J, with 16 bases between. Germline CDR1 is SNHLY and CDR2 is FYNNEI. CDR3 length equals 15 residues. The CDR3 here is CASGGNRAAGNTIYF. Written as DNA, the CDR3 is TGTGCCAGCGGGGGCAACAGGGCGGCTGGAAACACCATATATTTT.

The J gene is TRBJ1-5, the V gene TRBV6-2 or TRBV6-3, with D hard to call. The V gene lost 7 bases and the J gene lost 0 bases, with 10 bases spanning the gap. From germline, CDR1 is MNHEY and CDR2 SVGEGT. The CDR3 contains 14 residues. CDR3 amino acids: CASMRGVSNQPQHF. DNA of the CDR3: TGTGCCAGCATGCGCGGGGTTAGCAATCAGCCCCAGCATTTT.

The chain employs TRBV27 and TRBJ2-1; D is ambiguous. Trimming removed 0 bases from V and 11 bases from J, with 8 bases in between. The germline gives CDR1 MNHEY, CDR2 SMNVEV (reference sequence). The CDR3 sequence is 12 residues long. The CDR3 region has the DNA TGTGCCAGCAGTTTATCGTTAGGGAAGCAGTTCTTC. Residues: CASSLSLGKQFF.

This clonotype was counted only a few times. With a far larger clone one base away, a read error is the likely cause. The chain recombines TRBV6-9 with TRBJ2-6; the D gene is possibly TRBD2 (7 bases). Germline V gene lookup returns CDR1 MNHGY and CDR2 SVAAGI. The CDR3 has 15 amino acids. CDR3 nucleotides: TGTGCCAGCAGTTGGGGGGGCTCTGGGGACAACGTCCTGACTTTC. This translates into CASSWGGSGDNVLTF.

As to this clonotype: A far larger clone differs by one base, so this is likely a read error. The V and J genes are TRBV7-2 and TRBJ1-2, with D maybe TRBD1 (6 bases). Per the germline V gene, CDR1 is SGHTA and CDR2 is FQGNSA. This CDR3 region has 14 residues. This CDR3 reads CASSLVRTEYGYNF. CDR3 coding DNA: TGTGCCAGCAGCTTGGTAAGGACAGAGTATGGCTACAACTTC.

The gene calls are TRBV20-1 and TRBJ1-2; D possibly corresponds to TRBD1 (6 bases). The germline V gene encodes CDR1 DFQATT and CDR2 SNEGSKA (reference sequence). The length of the CDR3 is 16 residues. V dropped 0 bases and J dropped 5 bases, with 19 bases sitting between them. In nucleotides, the CDR3 is TGCAGTGCTAGAGATGTGGAAACGGACAGTCCTTATGGCTACACCTTC. As protein: CSARDVETDSPYGYTF.

The chain has TRBV7-9 and TRBJ2-7; D remains ambiguous. The V and J ends lost 2 bases and 0 bases respectively, with 11 bases between them. CDR1 and CDR2 (germline): SEHNR, FQNEAQ (reference sequence). This CDR3 contains 15 residues. The CDR3 DNA follows: TGTGCCAGCAGCTTATCCCCAGAAACCTCCTACGAGCAGTACTTC. Translation: CASSLSPETSYEQYF.

This rearrangement joins TRBV5-1 to TRBJ2-3, with 13 bases matching TRBD2. V lost 2 bases and J lost 4; bases outside the gene matches: 4. The CDR3 extends over 16 amino acids. Germline values: CDR1 SGHRS, CDR2 YFSETQ. The CDR3: CASSLLAGGPSDTQYF. Here the CDR3 DNA reads TGCGCCAGCAGCTTACTAGCGGGAGGGCCTTCAGATACGCAGTATTTT.

Many counts were recorded for this clonotype. The chain uses TRBV9 and TRBJ2-3; 10 bases are a match to TRBD2. Germline V gene sequence: CDR1 SGDLS, CDR2 YYNGEE. V dropped 0 bases and J dropped 4; count of bases not matched to a gene: 5. This CDR3 comprises 16 residues. CDR3 protein: CASSVEAGGRSDTQYF. The CDR3 DNA is TGTGCCAGCAGCGTAGAAGCGGGAGGGCGTTCAGATACGCAGTATTTT. Full variable domain (outside the CDR3, taken from reference TRBV9 and TRBJ2-3): DSGVTQTPKHLITATGQRVTLRCSPRSGDLSVYWYQQSLDQGLQFLIQYYNGEERAKGNILERFSAQQFPDLHSELNLSSLELGDSALYFCASSVEAGGRSDTQYFGPGTRLTVL.

With regard to this clonotype: A read error is likely here: a far larger clone is one base away. This chain joins TRBV6-4 and TRBJ2-7, with 9 bases identical to TRBD2. CDR3 length equals 14 residues. In germline, CDR1 is MRHNA, CDR2 SNTAGT. CDR3 bases: TGTGCCAGCAGCGGCCAAGCGGGAGGATACGAGCATTACTTC. This encodes CASSGQAGGYEHYF.

The table lists this clonotype with many counts. The V gene is TRBV7-9, the J gene TRBJ2-1; D not certain. CDR1 is SEHNR and CDR2 is FQNEAQ in the germline V gene (reference sequence). The V and J ends lost 1 base and 13 bases respectively, with 14 bases between them. This CDR3 region has 13 residues. This CDR3 is CASSLEKRFPQFF. CDR3 bases: TGTGCCAGCAGCTTAGAAAAGAGGTTTCCCCAGTTCTTC.